Detailed here is one TCR beta chain. The CDR3 spans 16 residues. V was cut by 5 bases and J by 7 bases, with 18 bases left in between. CDR1 is LGHNA, CDR2 YNFKEQ, per germline. These data come from a study of blood T cell repertoires in COVID-19. Study background: The United States, Italy and Spain were the sources of the acute and convalescent COVID-19 samples. PBMCs, B-cell-depleted T cells, or T cells were the source of the cDNA or gDNA that made up the material.

The Seattle patients, enrolled during active infection, were followed longitudinally. The authors' processing: Amplification of reference gene primers was used by the study to estimate nucleated cell counts. Libraries were prepared by immunoSEQ multiplex PCR; TCRdb keeps only in-frame clonotypes and omits some of them. That table is the source of V, J and clone size, and D and trimming were worked out from the DNA. The table has 350,000 to 400,000 clones, more than 80% seen once. Sequencing was done on a sample of peripheral blood. The source is a woman under 40 with COVID-19, enrolled during active disease. V and J are TRBV4-2 and TRBJ1-6; weak D call: TRBD1 (5 bases). In DNA form, the CDR3 reads TGTGCCAGCAGCGCCAGCGCGGGGGTTAGGAATTCACCCCTCCACTTT. The encoded protein is CASSASAGVRNSPLHF.